A single sample gave rise to the 27 T cell receptor beta chains below, sequenced in a study of breast tumors, draining lymph nodes, adjacent tissues. Via MiXCR, TCRdb re-called the multiplex PCR reads, giving one row per CDR3 protein. The sample yields more than 15,000 distinct CDR3 sequences, less than 75% seen once. Specimen: tumor-adjacent breast tissue. The receptors stem from a female donor with breast cancer. Some clones in this sample may be carry-over from other donors' samples.

The rearrangement uses TRBV7-2 and TRBJ1-2; tentatively, D is TRBD1 (5 bases). There are 13 residues in the CDR3. V was trimmed by 2 bases and J by 7 bases, leaving 11 bases between them. The germline CDR1 and CDR2 sequences are SGHTA and FQGNSA. The CDR3 loop is CASSLSGVGGYTF. In DNA, the CDR3 is TGTGCCAGCAGCTTATCGGGGGTTGGTGGCTACACCTTC.

By sample share, this clonotype is medium-sized (0.01 to 0.1%). CDR3 amino acids: CASSLPRQGLNTGELFF. CDR3 coding DNA: TGTGCCAGCAGTTTACCTAGACAGGGGCTGAACACCGGGGAGCTGTTTTTT. V is TRBV12-3 or TRBV12-4 and J is TRBJ2-2, with TRBD1 identical over 8 bases. V trimming: 2 bases; J trimming: 1 base; junction bases outside the gene matches: 6. The CDR3 spans 17 residues.

The gene calls are TRBV19 and TRBJ1-2, with TRBD1 identical over 11 bases. The CDR3 loop spans 13 amino acids. The V and J ends lost 10 bases and 7 bases, in that order; junction bases with no gene match: 8. The V gene's germline CDR1 is LNHDA and CDR2 SQIVND (reference sequence). The CDR3 is CATSGTGGTGYTF. DNA for the CDR3: TGTGCCACCAGTGGGACAGGGGGTACTGGCTACACCTTC. Full variable domain (missing parts from reference TRBV19 and TRBJ1-2): DGGITQSPKYLFRKEGQNVTLSCEQNLNHDAMYWYRQDPGQGLRLIYYSQIVNDFQKGDIAEGYSVSREKKESFPLTVTSAQKNPTAFYLCATSGTGGTGYTFGSGTRLTVV.

The chain couples TRBV5-1 to TRBJ2-3, with TRBD2 matching over 9 bases. Germline loops: CDR1 SGHRS, CDR2 YFSETQ. CDR3 length equals 16 residues. The trim removed 0 bases at V and 4 bases at J, leaving 6 bases unmatched. The CDR3 sequence: CASSLGAIAGADTQYF. CDR3 nucleotide sequence: TGCGCCAGCAGCTTGGGAGCGATAGCGGGAGCAGATACGCAGTATTTT. Drawing the rest from reference TRBV5-1 and TRBJ2-3, the complete variable domain is KAGVTQTPRYLIKTRGQQVTLSCSPISGHRSVSWYQQTPGQGLQFLFEYFSETQRNKGNFPGRFSGRQFSNSRSEMNVSTLELGDSALYLCASSLGAIAGADTQYFGPGTRLTVL.

This clonotype has only one observation. V and J are TRBV2 and TRBJ2-2; D gene ambiguous. CDR1 SNHLY and CDR2 FYNNEI come from the germline V gene. V lost 4 bases to trimming and J lost 1 base, with 13 bases between them. The CDR3 extends over 16 amino acids. CDR3 nucleotides: TGTGCCAGCAGTGTTGGCACCGTAAAGAACACCGGGGAGCTGTTTTTT. This sequence encodes CASSVGTVKNTGELFF.

This clonotype is medium-sized by share. The CDR3: CASSQDTFYGYTF. The CDR3 DNA is TGTGCCAGCAGCCAAGACACCTTCTATGGCTACACCTTC. The chain joins TRBV4-2 to TRBJ1-2; D gene unclear. This CDR3 comprises 13 residues. The V and J ends lost 0 bases and 4 bases respectively, with 6 bases between them. Germline CDR1 and CDR2: LGHNA and YNFKEQ.

This chain uses TRBV4-1 with TRBJ2-3; TRBD2 agrees at 16 bases. The germline V gene has CDR1 MGHRA and CDR2 YSYEKL. There are 20 residues in the CDR3. J gave up 1 base and V 0 bases, and 7 bases lay outside the gene matches. CDR3 sequence (DNA): TGCGCCAGCAGCCAAGATAAGGGACTAGCGGGAGGGCCGCGCACAGATACGCAGTATTTT. It specifies CASSQDKGLAGGPRTDTQYF.

The rearrangement joins TRBV29-1 to TRBJ1-2; D perhaps matches TRBD1 (5 bases). V dropped 4 bases and J dropped 0 bases, with 6 bases sitting between them. The CDR3 loop spans 12 amino acids. Germline V gene lookup returns CDR1 SQVTM and CDR2 ANQGSEA. The chain's CDR3 is CSVGQSNYGYTF. CDR3 in DNA: TGCAGCGTTGGACAGTCTAACTATGGCTACACCTTC.

The chain has TRBV29-1 and TRBJ2-7; a possible D gene is TRBD1 (6 bases). Germline CDR1 is SQVTM and CDR2 is ANQGSEA. The CDR3 totals 12 residues. The CDR3 sequence is CATRQDVDEQYF. DNA for the CDR3: TGCGCCACAAGACAGGACGTCGACGAGCAGTACTTC.

Judged by abundance, this clonotype is medium-sized. The rearrangement uses TRBV4-1 and TRBJ2-3, with D tentatively TRBD1 (6 bases). The CDR3 consists of 14 residues. Germline CDR1 reads MGHRA; CDR2 reads YSYEKL. The V end lost 1 base, the J end lost 4 bases, and 9 bases lay between the germline ends. In DNA, the CDR3 is TGCGCCAGCAGCCAAGGTGGGGGCGCAGATACGCAGTATTTT. Protein product: CASSQGGGADTQYF.

This clonotype was picked up a small number of times. A read error may be the cause here, since a much bigger clone is one base away. The chain uses TRBV6-1 and TRBJ1-5, with D possibly TRBD1 on 5 matching bases. Trimming left V 5 bases short and J 5 bases short, with 10 bases between. The CDR3 loop spans 13 amino acids. Looked up from germline, CDR1 is MNHNS and CDR2 is SASEGT. This CDR3 reads CASSHGAHQPQHF. The DNA for the CDR3 is TGTGCCAGCAGTCATGGGGCGCATCAGCCCCAGCATTTT.

The chain combines TRBV6-1 with TRBJ2-7, with 8 bases identical to TRBD1. This CDR3 is 16 amino acids long. V was pared by 0 bases and J by 12 bases, with 16 bases of the junction left unmatched. Germline V gene sequence: CDR1 MNHNS, CDR2 SASEGT. Here the CDR3 DNA reads TGTGCCAGCAGTGAAGCTGGACAGGGTGGCGTGTTCGGTTTGTACGTC. It codes for CASSEAGQGGVFGLYV.

The V call is TRBV20-1, the J call TRBJ2-3; D perhaps matches TRBD2 (7 bases). CDR3 length: 16 residues. Trimming left V 3 bases short and J 0 bases short, with 16 bases between. The germline gives CDR1 DFQATT, CDR2 SNEGSKA (reference sequence). CDR3 sequence: CSASARGGYSTDTQYF. The CDR3 nucleotides are TGCAGTGCTAGTGCTAGGGGGGGATACAGCACAGATACGCAGTATTTT.

The J gene is TRBJ1-2, the V gene TRBV29-1; TRBD1 is a possible D gene (5 bases). Looked up from germline, CDR1 is SQVTM and CDR2 is ANQGSEA. Trimming cost V 6 bases and J 6 bases, with 14 bases left between them. CDR3 size: 12 residues. CDR3 protein: CSVGQWGNGYTF. CDR3 nucleotide sequence: TGCAGCGTGGGTCAGTGGGGGAATGGCTACACCTTC.

The rearrangement joins TRBV20-1 to TRBJ2-2; 8 bases agree with TRBD1. The length of the CDR3 is 14 residues. J lost 7 bases, V lost 1 base, and 5 bases had no gene match. The germline gives CDR1 DFQATT, CDR2 SNEGSKA (reference sequence). Here the CDR3 reads CSARGQGANGELFF. As DNA, the CDR3 is TGCAGTGCTAGAGGGCAGGGGGCTAACGGGGAGCTGTTTTTT.

As concerns this clonotype: One junction end does not reproduce the germline sequence, and a read error may be involved. The rearrangement uses TRBV7-3 and TRBJ1-6, with D possibly being TRBD1 (5 bases). Germline loops: CDR1 SGHTA, CDR2 FQGTGA. This CDR3 region has 15 residues. This CDR3 is CASSLWGGSGSRLHF. CDR3 coding DNA: TGTGCCAGCAGCTTATGGGGGGGGAGTGGTTCACGCCTCCACTTT.

The rearrangement links TRBV4-3 to TRBJ2-5; 7 bases fit TRBD2. CDR1 is LGHNA and CDR2 is YSLEER in the germline V gene. The CDR3 is made up of 15 amino acids. V was clipped by 0 bases and J by 5 bases; unmatched bases: 6. The CDR3 nucleotides are TGCGCCAGCAGCCAAGAAGCGGCCGGGAGGGAGACCCAGTACTTC. Translating gives CASSQEAAGRETQYF.

The chain recombines TRBV29-1 with TRBJ2-2; D is possibly TRBD1 (6 bases). The CDR3 sequence is 12 residues long. CDR1 is SQVTM, CDR2 ANQGSEA, per germline. V lost 6 bases and J 7 bases, leaving 12 bases between the germline ends. DNA for the CDR3: TGCAGCGTCGGACAGCAGGTCGGGGAGCTGTTTTTT. As protein: CSVGQQVGELFF.

The rearrangement joins TRBV5-1 to TRBJ2-1; 7 bases agree with TRBD1. Trimming cost V 0 bases and J 8 bases; bases outside gene matches: 5. The CDR3 is made up of 14 amino acids. Germline CDR1 SGHRS, CDR2 YFSETQ. The CDR3 spells CASSLGQGTDEQFF. The CDR3 DNA follows: TGCGCCAGCAGCTTGGGACAGGGTACGGATGAGCAGTTCTTC.

The chain recombines TRBV7-9 with TRBJ1-2; 7 bases are shared with TRBD1. Germline lookup yields CDR1 SEHNR and CDR2 FQNEAQ (reference sequence). This CDR3 is 13 amino acids long. V dropped 6 bases and J dropped 4; count of bases not matched to a gene: 5. DNA for the CDR3: TGTGCCAGCAGGCCCGGGACAGCCTATGGCTACACCTTC. Its translation: CASRPGTAYGYTF.

The V gene is TRBV7-3, the J gene TRBJ2-2, with a weak D call TRBD2 (5 bases). There are 14 residues in the CDR3. The V gene's germline CDR1 is SGHTA and CDR2 FQGTGA. V lost 2 bases to trimming and J lost 6 bases, with 10 bases between them. CDR3 nucleotides: TGTGCCAGCAGCTTATTTAGCGCTGCCGGGGAGCTGTTTTTT. Its translation: CASSLFSAAGELFF.

This clonotype is medium-sized. The V call is TRBV9, the J call TRBJ2-3, with 11 bases that match TRBD2. CDR3 length: 14 amino acids. Germline values: CDR1 SGDLS, CDR2 YYNGEE. V dropped 4 bases and J dropped 6; count of bases not matched to a gene: 4. The CDR3 DNA reads TGTGCCAGCAGCCATAGCGGGGGGGCGGATACGCAGTATTTT. Translated, it gives CASSHSGGADTQYF.

Judged by abundance, this clonotype is medium-sized. The gene calls are TRBV19 and TRBJ1-2; 8 bases agree with TRBD1. J was trimmed by 6 bases and V by 6 bases; bases with no gene match: 6. CDR1 and CDR2 from the germline V gene are LNHDA and SQIVND (reference sequence). The CDR3 has 13 amino acids. CDR3 loop: CASRRGQDHGYTF. DNA of the CDR3: TGTGCCAGTAGACGGGGACAGGATCATGGCTACACCTTC.

In its sample, this clonotype ranks as medium-sized. This chain uses TRBV6-1 with TRBJ2-7; 8 bases agree with TRBD1. The CDR3 spans 15 residues. The germline V gene has CDR1 MNHNS and CDR2 SASEGT. The junction had 8 bases not matched to a gene; V was cut back by 4 bases and J by 3 bases. The CDR3 DNA sequence: TGTGCCAGCAGTGGGTTACAGGGGGTTTACTACGAGCAGTACTTC. It translates to CASSGLQGVYYEQYF.

The rearrangement uses TRBV29-1 and TRBJ2-2, with D perhaps TRBD1 (5 bases). The germline V gene encodes CDR1 SQVTM and CDR2 ANQGSEA. The CDR3 extends over 12 amino acids. V was trimmed by 7 bases and J by 6 bases, leaving 12 bases between them. The CDR3 DNA reads as TGCAGCGGCCTGGACAATTCCGGGGAGCTGTTTTTT. It specifies CSGLDNSGELFF.

The gene calls are TRBV20-1 and TRBJ2-7, with 10 bases lining up with TRBD2. The V segment lost 0 bases and the J segment 4 bases; nucleotides outside the gene matches: 6. This CDR3 contains 15 residues. CDR1 and CDR2 (germline): DFQATT, SNEGSKA (reference sequence). The DNA of the CDR3 is TGCAGTGCTAGAGAAGGAGCGGGAGGGAGATACGAGCAGTACTTC. Translation: CSAREGAGGRYEQYF.

The rearrangement links TRBV20-1 to TRBJ1-2; TRBD1 might be the D (6 bases). The germline V gene has CDR1 DFQATT and CDR2 SNEGSKA (reference sequence). The CDR3 length is 13 residues. V was cut by 6 bases and J by 9 bases, with 20 bases left in between. DNA for the CDR3: TGCAGTGCCAAGGGGAAATACAGGGACAGCTACACCTTC. It codes for CSAKGKYRDSYTF.